The 24 T cell receptor beta chains given below trace back to one sample, sequenced in a study of molecular identifiers for immune sequencing clone quantification. TCRdb reanalysed the PCR reads using MiXCR and keeps one entry per CDR3 protein. The table records some 320,000 distinct CDR3 sequences, roughly a quarter of them present only once. Sequences were obtained from naive CD8+ T cells from blood, with Jurkat cell RNA spiked in. The subset was: FACS-sorted CD8+CD4-CCR7+CD45RA+ naive T cells. The receptor source for this set is a human donor in good health. Some libraries in this study had Jurkat cell RNA spiked in.

Regarding this clonotype: A much more abundant neighbour one base away suggests this may be a read error. This CDR3 is CAWRRTGGYEQYF. The CDR3 coding sequence is TGTGCCTGGAGGCGGACAGGGGGGTACGAGCAGTACTTC. The chain uses TRBV30 and TRBJ2-7; 10 positions match TRBD1. Germline V gene data show CDR1 as GTSNPN and CDR2 as SVGIG (reference sequence). CDR3 length equals 13 residues. V lost 3 bases and J lost 4; bases outside the gene matches: 3.

This clonotype has just one count. The chain uses TRBV4-3 and TRBJ2-5; 9 bases agree with TRBD2. From germline, CDR1 is LGHNA and CDR2 YSLEER. Trimming removed 0 bases from V and 1 base from J; junction bases left unmatched: 3. CDR3 length: 16 residues. The CDR3 DNA reads as TGCGCCAGCAGCCAAGACGCTAGCGGGGTCCAAGAGACCCAGTACTTC. It translates to CASSQDASGVQETQYF.

This clonotype showed up just once. The V and J genes are TRBV12-3 or TRBV12-4 and TRBJ1-2, with a possible D match to TRBD1 (5 bases). The V gene lost 8 bases and the J gene lost 7 bases, with 17 bases spanning the gap. This CDR3 is 13 amino acids long. DNA for the CDR3: TGTGCCAGCGGTCCTGGGGGTTCCTGTGGCTACACCTTC. This encodes CASGPGGSCGYTF.

This clonotype was detected only a few times. The chain uses TRBV20-1 and TRBJ2-4; the D gene is possibly TRBD1 (5 bases). Germline CDR1 is DFQATT and CDR2 is SNEGSKA (reference sequence). V was trimmed by 6 bases and J by 0 bases, leaving 15 bases between them. This CDR3 spans 15 amino acids. The CDR3 spells CSAEYRFLAKNIQYF. DNA of the CDR3: TGCAGTGCCGAATACAGGTTCCTAGCCAAAAACATTCAGTACTTC.

Remarks on this clonotype: Being one base from a much bigger clone, this may be a read error. The J gene is TRBJ2-2, the V gene TRBV5-3, with 8 bases aligning to TRBD2. TRBV5-3 is given ORF status, its function remaining uncertain. This CDR3 is 15 amino acids long. This CDR3 is CASSSGGLDTGELCF. The CDR3 coding sequence is TGTGCCAGCAGCTCGGGGGGGCTCGACACCGGGGAGCTGTGTTTT.

Comment on this clonotype: A much larger clone differs by one base, so this may be a read error. The chain joins TRBV4-1 to TRBJ2-6, with D possibly TRBD1 on 5 matching bases. The CDR3 runs 17 residues. Germline values: CDR1 MGHRA, CDR2 YSYEKL. The CDR3 bases are TGCGCCTGCAGCCAAGATCCAGGGATCTCTGGGGCCAACGTCCTGACTTTC. Translating it yields CACSQDPGISGANVLTF.

In the case of this clonotype: A much larger clone differs by one base, so this may be a read error. The chain carries TRBV14 and TRBJ2-3; D not certain. This CDR3 spans 15 amino acids. Trimming left V 3 bases short and J 6 bases short, with 16 bases between. CDR1 SGHDN and CDR2 FVKESK come from the germline V gene. CDR3: CASSHVAGIADTQYF. The CDR3 DNA follows: TGTGCCAGCAGCCACGTCGCAGGAATTGCGGATACGCAGTATTTT.

A word on this clonotype: One end of the junction is discordant with germline, which a read error may explain. The rearrangement links TRBV11-2 to TRBJ2-1, with 7 bases fitting TRBD1. Germline loops: CDR1 SGHAT, CDR2 FQNNGV. The CDR3 contains 15 residues. The CDR3 reads CPSSLDRSSYNEQFF. The CDR3 nucleotides read TGTCCCAGCAGCCTGGACAGGAGCTCCTACAATGAGCAGTTCTTC.

This clonotype was detected a few times. The chain has TRBV11-2 and TRBJ2-7; D call uncertain. The CDR3 sequence is 14 residues long. CDR1 is SGHAT, CDR2 FQNNGV, per germline. Trimming stripped 2 bases from V and 2 bases from J, with 10 bases between. The CDR3 sequence is CASSLSGEAYEQYF. DNA of the CDR3: TGTGCCAGCAGCTTATCGGGTGAGGCCTACGAGCAGTACTTC.

The V and J genes are TRBV7-9 and TRBJ2-5; TRBD1 is a possible D gene (6 bases). With 4 bases removed from V and 2 bases from J, the gap between germline ends came to 11 bases. Germline V gene lookup returns CDR1 SEHNR and CDR2 FQNEAQ (reference sequence). The CDR3 spans 14 residues. The CDR3 sequence is CASSWTGHQETQYF. The CDR3 nucleotides read TGTGCCAGCAGCTGGACGGGACATCAAGAGACCCAGTACTTC.

This clonotype has more than one count but fewer than ten. The CDR3 DNA is TGTGCCAGCAGCCAACCCGGGACAGACTATGGCTACACCTTC. Its translation is CASSQPGTDYGYTF. The chain is built from TRBV3-1 and TRBJ1-2; 7 bases map to TRBD1. CDR1 is LGHDT, CDR2 YNNKEL, per germline (reference sequence). CDR3 length: 14 residues. V lost 2 bases to trimming and J lost 3 bases; unmatched junction nucleotides: 3.

V is TRBV5-1 and J is TRBJ1-1; D perhaps matches TRBD1 (5 bases). V was cut by 4 bases and J by 10 bases, with 14 bases left in between. Per germline, CDR1 SGHRS and CDR2 YFSETQ. This CDR3 region has 12 residues. The CDR3, as DNA: TGCGCCAGCAGCCCCGTGGGGGGGGGAGCTTTCTTT. Amino acids: CASSPVGGGAFF.

This chain uses TRBV9 with TRBJ2-7; D uncertain. V was trimmed by 0 bases and J by 3 bases, leaving 10 bases between them. The CDR3 runs 14 residues. From germline, CDR1 is SGDLS and CDR2 YYNGEE. CDR3 protein: CASSVGLPGYEQYF. In DNA form, the CDR3 reads TGTGCCAGCAGCGTAGGACTGCCGGGCTACGAGCAGTACTTC.

This clonotype was detected many times. The chain recombines TRBV7-6 with TRBJ1-1; D uncertain. Germline V gives CDR1 SGHVS, CDR2 FNYEAQ. V shed 1 base and J shed 4 bases, with 10 bases lying between them. The CDR3 is 14 residues long. CDR3 sequence: CASSLGSGFTEAFF. DNA of the CDR3: TGTGCCAGCAGCTTAGGCTCCGGTTTCACTGAAGCTTTCTTT.

The rearrangement joins TRBV6-1 to TRBJ2-3; 7 positions agree with TRBD2. Germline CDR1 reads MNHNS; CDR2 reads SASEGT. The CDR3 extends over 14 amino acids. The trim removed 3 bases at V and 4 bases at J, leaving 4 bases unmatched. CDR3 coding DNA: TGTGCCAGCAGTGATGTCAGCGGGGCAGATACGCAGTATTTT. Its translation is CASSDVSGADTQYF.

Worth noting for this clonotype: A read error may be the cause here, since a much bigger clone is one base away. Because it lacks the conserved phenylalanine or tryptophan at the end, this CDR3 is likely a read error. The gene calls are TRBV28 and TRBJ2-7; TRBD1 or TRBD2 may be the D gene (5 bases each). Trimming removed 1 base from V and 2 bases from J, with 12 bases in between. The CDR3 runs 15 residues. The germline V gene has CDR1 MDHEN and CDR2 SYDVKM. The CDR3 region is CASSLLGERTYEQYY. The CDR3 region has the DNA TGTGCCAGCAGTTTATTGGGGGAAAGGACCTACGAGCAGTACTAC.

This clonotype showed up many times. The gene calls are TRBV4-1 and TRBJ2-7; D gene uncertain. This CDR3 has 15 amino acids. V lost 4 bases, J lost 5 bases, and 18 bases lay in between. CDR1 is MGHRA and CDR2 is YSYEKL in the germline V gene. This chain's CDR3 is CASSLWGSVKDEQYF. The CDR3 region has the DNA TGCGCCAGCAGCCTTTGGGGTAGTGTTAAAGACGAGCAGTACTTC.

This clonotype was seen ten or more times. The genes are TRBV12-3 or TRBV12-4 and TRBJ2-3; D not resolved. Between the trimmed V and J ends, which lost 3 bases and 2 bases, there was a span of 15 bases. The CDR3 sequence is 16 residues long. CDR3 nucleotides: TGTGCCAGCAGTTTCACCTTCGGACCTAACACAGATACGCAGTATTTT. Translated: CASSFTFGPNTDTQYF.

This clonotype was observed at least ten times. V gene TRBV7-2 combines with J gene TRBJ1-1, with no clear D. Trimming stripped 7 bases from V and 6 bases from J, with 12 bases between. This CDR3 region has 12 residues. Germline lookup yields CDR1 SGHTA and CDR2 FQGNSA. The CDR3 region has the DNA TGTGCCAGCACCAAAGGGAGGTCTGAAGCTTTCTTT. This sequence encodes CASTKGRSEAFF.

The gene calls are TRBV6-5 and TRBJ1-1; a weak D match, TRBD1 (5 bases). With 4 bases removed from V and 4 bases from J, the gap between germline ends came to 13 bases. CDR1 and CDR2 from the germline V gene are MNHEY and SVGAGI. This CDR3 spans 14 amino acids. The CDR3 DNA follows: TGTGCCAGCAGTTGCGCGGCAGGGACCACTGAAGCTTTCTTT. Protein: CASSCAAGTTEAFF.

This clonotype was counted between two and nine times. The J gene is TRBJ2-1, the V gene TRBV7-3; TRBD1 matches 12 bases. This CDR3 comprises 16 residues. Germline CDR1 is SGHTA and CDR2 is FQGTGA. Germline trimming cut 5 bases from V and 0 bases from J; bases unmatched to any gene: 2. As DNA, the CDR3 is TGTGCCAGCAGCCCGGGACAGGGGGCCTCCTACAATGAGCAGTTCTTC. Its protein product is CASSPGQGASYNEQFF.

This clonotype was counted many times. The CDR3 bases are TGTGCCAGTAGTCCCGGCGTAGGGTACGCTGAGCAGTTCTTC. It codes for CASSPGVGYAEQFF. The rearrangement links TRBV19 to TRBJ2-1; no definite D call. The CDR3 loop spans 14 amino acids. Trimming cost V 5 bases and J 9 bases, with 17 bases left between them. The germline gives CDR1 LNHDA, CDR2 SQIVND (reference sequence).

About this clonotype itself: A much larger clone is a single base away; this may be a read error. This rearrangement joins TRBV20-1 to TRBJ2-5; D is unresolved. Trimming stripped 3 bases from V and 3 bases from J, with 17 bases between. The CDR3 runs to 15 residues. CDR1 is DFQATT, CDR2 SNEGSKA, per germline (reference sequence). CDR3 bases: TGCAGTGCTAGTTTGGGTCTTCCCAACAAAGAGACCCAGTACTTC. Protein product: CSASLGLPNKETQYF.

This clonotype was seen more than once but under ten times. CDR3 amino acids: CASSYEQGFYYEQYF. Written as DNA, the CDR3 is TGTGCCAGCAGTTACGAACAGGGGTTCTACTACGAGCAGTACTTC. The chain couples TRBV6-5 to TRBJ2-7; 7 bases match TRBD1. After removal of 2 bases from V and 3 bases from J, the junction contained 7 bases not matched to a gene. CDR3 length: 15 residues. Germline V gene lookup returns CDR1 MNHEY and CDR2 SVGAGI.